This T cell receptor (beta chain) was documented in a study of shared clonotypes between healthy human individuals. Sequencing was performed with immunoSEQ multiplex PCR; in TCRdb, only in-frame clones are kept and a portion is missing. The data show some 1,100,000 clones, 78% seen once. Germline CDR1 and CDR2: MNHNS and SASEGT. Between the trimmed V and J ends, which lost 4 bases and 1 base, there was a span of 8 bases. This CDR3 region has 15 residues. Sequencing used memory CD4+ T cells from PBMCs. The subset here: CD45RA-negative fraction. This TCR came from a man aged 18 to 30 in good health. Some clones in this sample may be carry-over from other donors' samples. The chain carries TRBV6-1 and TRBJ2-6, with a tentative D call TRBD1 (5 bases). DNA for the CDR3: TGTGCCAGCAGTGGACAGCCGTCTGGGGCCAACGTCCTGACTTTC. Its translation: CASSGQPSGANVLTF.